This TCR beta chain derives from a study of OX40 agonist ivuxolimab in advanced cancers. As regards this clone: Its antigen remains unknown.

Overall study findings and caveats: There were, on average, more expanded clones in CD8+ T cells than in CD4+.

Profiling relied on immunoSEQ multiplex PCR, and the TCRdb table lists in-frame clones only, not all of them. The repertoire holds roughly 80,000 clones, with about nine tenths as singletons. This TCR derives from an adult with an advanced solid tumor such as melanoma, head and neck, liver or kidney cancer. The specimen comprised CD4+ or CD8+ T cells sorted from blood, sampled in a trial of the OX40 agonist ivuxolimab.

CDR3 in amino acids: CASSVGSEAFF. The CDR3 DNA reads as TGTGCCAGCAGCGTAGGCTCTGAAGCTTTCTTT. The chain joins TRBV11-1 to TRBJ1-1; unclear D gene. Looked up from germline, CDR1 is SGHAT and CDR2 is FQDESV (reference sequence). V was shortened by 5 bases and J by 6 bases, with 7 bases between the two germline ends. CDR3 length: 11 amino acids.